This T cell receptor (beta chain) was identified during a study of T cell responses to AZD1222 COVID-19 vaccine. General study results and limits: It was only a handful of AZD1222 recipients who were seropositive at baseline. Among the donors, most were white British and more were female, and clonal diversity was possibly underestimated.

Assay: immunoSEQ multiplex PCR; the TCRdb copy retains only in-frame clones and omits some. The profile shows under 200,000 clones, 75% to 90% of them singletons. On this clone: Its matching antigen is unknown. Other DNA sequences in the same sample also yield this CDR3.

The CDR3 length is 13 residues. Germline V gene sequence: CDR1 SGDLS, CDR2 YYNGEE. V dropped 2 bases and J dropped 0 bases, with 5 bases sitting between them. This clonotype originated in an adult in good health. V and J are TRBV9 and TRBJ1-1, with no clear D. The specimen comprised peripheral blood, sampled on day 0 of MenACWY control vaccination. This CDR3 is CASSVGMNTEAFF. DNA for the CDR3: TGTGCCAGCAGCGTCGGTATGAACACTGAAGCTTTCTTT.